One sample yielded the 20 T cell receptor beta chains listed below, sequenced in a study of high-grade serous ovarian cancer treatment subgroups. The protocol was immunoSEQ multiplex PCR, while the TCRdb copy is restricted to in-frame clones and leaves out a portion. Of about 4,700 clones in the sample, approximately 70% are singletons; the top ten hold 9% to 9.5%. Tumor samples were taken before definitive surgery or chemotherapy. The sequenced sample was tumor tissue. All receptors come from a human donor with high-grade serous ovarian cancer.

The rearrangement joins TRBV5-1 to TRBJ1-3; 7 bases agree with TRBD1. The CDR3 runs 16 residues. V trimming: 2 bases; J trimming: 1 base; junction bases outside the gene matches: 6. Looked up from germline, CDR1 is SGHRS and CDR2 is YFSETQ. The CDR3 bases are TGCGCCAGCAGCTTATCGATGACAGGGTCTGGAAACACCATATATTTT. Translating gives CASSLSMTGSGNTIYF.

By sample fraction, this clone is large (0.1 to 1%). The chain employs TRBV6-6 and TRBJ2-1, with TRBD2 matching over 11 bases. The CDR3 spans 14 residues. The J segment lost 3 bases and the V segment lost 7 bases, leaving 2 bases of the junction unmatched. Germline CDR1 and CDR2: MNHNY and SVGAGI (reference sequence). CDR3 amino acids: CASTLAGVYNEQFF. CDR3 nucleotides: TGTGCCAGCACACTAGCGGGAGTCTACAATGAGCAGTTCTTC.

This clone was seen more than once but under ten times. The CDR3 loop reads CASSLFSGSWADTQYF. For the CDR3, the DNA is TGTGCCAGCAGTTTATTTAGTGGGAGTTGGGCAGATACGCAGTATTTT. This chain links TRBV27 with TRBJ2-3; TRBD2 might be the D (5 bases). V was clipped by 1 base and J by 4 bases, with 15 bases between them. Germline-derived CDR1 and CDR2 are MNHEY and SMNVEV (reference sequence). The CDR3 consists of 16 residues.

This clone appeared once. The V and J genes are TRBV27 and TRBJ1-6; no definite D call. The V and J ends lost 1 base and 7 bases respectively, with 8 bases between them. The CDR3 contains 14 residues. Per the germline V gene, CDR1 is MNHEY and CDR2 is SMNVEV (reference sequence). The CDR3 sequence: CASSLLSRNSPLHF. DNA of the CDR3: TGTGCCAGCAGTTTATTATCCAGAAATTCACCCCTCCACTTT.

V and J are TRBV4-3 and TRBJ1-3; D not certain. Germline loops: CDR1 LGHNA, CDR2 YSLEER. V gave up 0 bases and J gave up 3 bases, with 3 bases separating them. CDR3 length: 13 residues. The CDR3 here is CASSQDSGNTIYF. CDR3 nucleotides: TGCGCCAGCAGCCAAGATAGTGGAAACACCATATATTTT.

The V call is TRBV9, the J call TRBJ2-2; D is uncertain. Between the trimmed V and J ends, which lost 1 base and 7 bases, there was a span of 11 bases. The CDR3 runs 14 residues. Looked up from germline, CDR1 is SGDLS and CDR2 is YYNGEE. The DNA for the CDR3 is TGTGCCAGCAGCGTAATTTCCGTAGACGGGGAGCTGTTTTTT. This sequence encodes CASSVISVDGELFF.

V and J are TRBV5-1 and TRBJ1-1; D uncertain. This CDR3 spans 15 amino acids. V lost 3 bases and J 2 bases, leaving 14 bases between the germline ends. Germline CDR1 SGHRS, CDR2 YFSETQ. The CDR3 is CASSYSLRLNTEAFF. The CDR3 nucleotides are TGCGCCAGCAGCTATTCGCTCCGTCTAAACACTGAAGCTTTCTTT.

The rearrangement uses TRBV7-3 and TRBJ2-1; 8 bases agree with TRBD1. The CDR3 contains 16 residues. J gave up 3 bases and V 4 bases, and 8 bases lay outside the gene matches. The germline gives CDR1 SGHTA, CDR2 FQGTGA. The CDR3 spells CASSSETGVGYNEQFF. The CDR3 DNA is TGTGCCAGCAGCTCTGAGACAGGGGTTGGCTACAATGAGCAGTTCTTC.

The chain combines TRBV18 with TRBJ1-5; the D is unclear. CDR3 length: 13 residues. Germline CDR1 reads KGHSH; CDR2 reads LQKENI. V lost 5 bases to trimming and J lost 6 bases, with 11 bases between them. The CDR3 DNA follows: TGTGCCAGCTCATCCTTAGGAGTTCAGCCCCAGCATTTT. Translating gives CASSSLGVQPQHF.

This clone is a singleton in its sample. The gene calls are TRBV28 and TRBJ2-7, with 7 bases fitting TRBD1. This CDR3 spans 14 amino acids. Trimming took 3 bases from V and 3 from J; bases not matched to a gene: 5. Germline V gene data show CDR1 as MDHEN and CDR2 as SYDVKM. The CDR3 sequence is CASSFGDRVYEQYF. DNA of the CDR3: TGTGCCAGCAGTTTCGGCGACAGGGTCTACGAGCAGTACTTC.

This clone was found once. The chain links TRBV29-1 to TRBJ2-4, with 8 bases matching TRBD1. CDR1 and CDR2 (germline): SQVTM, ANQGSEA. CDR3 size: 15 residues. With V trimmed by 6 bases and J by 2 bases, 9 bases remained unmatched. This CDR3 is CSVTDRGLTKNIQYF. The CDR3 nucleotides read TGCAGCGTGACCGACAGGGGCCTGACCAAAAACATTCAGTACTTC.

The J gene is TRBJ2-1, the V gene TRBV29-1, with no clear D. In germline, CDR1 is SQVTM, CDR2 ANQGSEA. This CDR3 is built from 14 residues. V gave up 5 bases and J gave up 5 bases, with 16 bases separating them. Here the CDR3 DNA reads TGCAGCGTTTTAGGGTCAAGGCGGAACAATGAGCAGTTCTTC. It is translated as CSVLGSRRNNEQFF.

The chain recombines TRBV7-9 with TRBJ1-5; 12 bases align to TRBD1. Germline V gene lookup returns CDR1 SEHNR and CDR2 FQNEAQ (reference sequence). The junction had 6 bases not matched to a gene; V was cut back by 5 bases and J by 4 bases. The CDR3 covers 16 residues. The CDR3 is CASSKGTGGGNQPQHF. In DNA form, the CDR3 reads TGTGCCAGCAGCAAAGGGACAGGGGGCGGGAATCAGCCCCAGCATTTT.

The chain carries TRBV6-5 and TRBJ2-7; D gene unclear. CDR1 and CDR2 (germline): MNHEY, SVGAGI. Deletions cut 7 bases from V and 3 bases from J, with 13 bases between. The CDR3 extends over 13 amino acids. CDR3 protein: CASKTGPNYEQYF. In DNA form, the CDR3 reads TGTGCCAGCAAAACCGGGCCAAACTACGAGCAGTACTTC.

V and J are TRBV29-1 and TRBJ1-3, with D possibly matching TRBD1 (5 bases). There are 14 residues in the CDR3. Trimming stripped 7 bases from V and 0 bases from J, with 13 bases between. Germline CDR1 is SQVTM and CDR2 is ANQGSEA. This CDR3 reads CSAISDSSGNTIYF. The CDR3 region has the DNA TGCAGCGCTATCTCCGACAGCTCTGGAAACACCATATATTTT.

The chain links TRBV5-1 to TRBJ2-2; 10 positions agree with TRBD2. V shed 4 bases and J 3 bases; nucleotides not matched to a gene: 6. The CDR3 sequence is 16 residues long. The germline CDR1 and CDR2 sequences are SGHRS and YFSETQ. CDR3 sequence reads: CASSRAGGPYTGELFF. The CDR3 bases are TGCGCCAGCAGCAGAGCGGGAGGGCCCTACACCGGGGAGCTGTTTTTT.

The chain employs TRBV5-5 and TRBJ1-1; D is undetermined. This CDR3 is 11 amino acids long. V lost 0 bases and J lost 5, with 2 bases in between. Germline CDR1 and CDR2: SGHKS and YYEKEE (reference sequence). DNA of the CDR3: TGTGCCAGCAGCTTGGCTACTGAAGCTTTCTTT. Translated: CASSLATEAFF. The entire variable domain, with the rest obtained from reference TRBV5-5 and TRBJ1-1, is as follows: DAGVTQSPTHLIKTRGQQVTLRCSPISGHKSVSWYQQVLGQGPQFIFQYYEKEERGRGNFPDRFSARQFPNYSSELNVNALLLGDSALYLCASSLATEAFFGQGTRLTVV.

The chain links TRBV11-1 to TRBJ2-5; D is perhaps TRBD2 (5 bases). The CDR3 has 13 residues. Trimming shortened V by 7 bases and J by 0 bases, and 9 bases separated the two germline ends. Per the germline V gene, CDR1 is SGHAT and CDR2 is FQDESV (reference sequence). CDR3 nucleotide sequence: TGTGCCAGCAAATTCGGGGACCAAGAGACCCAGTACTTC. It translates to CASKFGDQETQYF.

The V and J genes are TRBV28 and TRBJ2-7; TRBD2 aligns across 9 bases. Trimming at V came to 2 bases and at J to 5 bases, leaving 4 bases not matched to a gene. The length of the CDR3 is 14 residues. Per the germline V gene, CDR1 is MDHEN and CDR2 is SYDVKM. In DNA, the CDR3 is TGTGCCAGCAGTTTAGTAGCGGGAGACCACGAGCAGTACTTC. Its protein product is CASSLVAGDHEQYF.

By sample share, this clone is medium-sized (0.01 to 0.1%). The gene calls are TRBV19 and TRBJ2-1, with a tentative D call TRBD2 (5 bases). The germline V gene has CDR1 LNHDA and CDR2 SQIVND (reference sequence). The CDR3 has 15 amino acids. V lost 6 bases and J 1 base, leaving 13 bases between the germline ends. DNA of the CDR3: TGTGCCAGTAGCCTCTCAAGGAGGTCCTACAATGAGCAGTTCTTC. Translating gives CASSLSRRSYNEQFF.